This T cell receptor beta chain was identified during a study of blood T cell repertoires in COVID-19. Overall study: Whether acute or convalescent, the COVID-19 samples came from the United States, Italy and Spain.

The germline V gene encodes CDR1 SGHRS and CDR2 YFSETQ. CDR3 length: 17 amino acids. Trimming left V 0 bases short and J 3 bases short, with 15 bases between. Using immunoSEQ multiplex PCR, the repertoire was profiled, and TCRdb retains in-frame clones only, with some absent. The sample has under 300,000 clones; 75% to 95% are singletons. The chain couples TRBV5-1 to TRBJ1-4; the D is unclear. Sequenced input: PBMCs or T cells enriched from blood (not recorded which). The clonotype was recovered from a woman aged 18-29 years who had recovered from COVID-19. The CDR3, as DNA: TGCGCCAGCAGCTTGGGAGCCATCGTCGGGGCTAATGAAAAACTGTTTTTT. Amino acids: CASSLGAIVGANEKLFF.